Described below is a single TCR beta chain sequence and its context. PCR used 60 Vbeta primers and 13 Jbeta primers. Libraries were prepared by immunoSEQ multiplex PCR; TCRdb keeps only in-frame clonotypes and omits some of them. The sample lists roughly 130,000 clones, more than 65% occurring once. These data originate in a study of cytomegalovirus exposure and HLA in healthy donors. Unmatched junction bases numbered 4, after V lost 7 bases and J lost 4 bases. The CDR3 runs 13 residues. The germline V gene has CDR1 SNHLY and CDR2 FYNNEI. This chain links TRBV2 with TRBJ1-1; 9 nucleotides match TRBD1. Sequencing input: PBMCs. The receptor's source is a woman aged 18-35 years in good health and CMV-seropositive. The CDR3 here is CASKDRGGTEAFF. CDR3 DNA sequence: TGTGCCAGCAAGGACAGGGGAGGCACTGAAGCTTTCTTT.